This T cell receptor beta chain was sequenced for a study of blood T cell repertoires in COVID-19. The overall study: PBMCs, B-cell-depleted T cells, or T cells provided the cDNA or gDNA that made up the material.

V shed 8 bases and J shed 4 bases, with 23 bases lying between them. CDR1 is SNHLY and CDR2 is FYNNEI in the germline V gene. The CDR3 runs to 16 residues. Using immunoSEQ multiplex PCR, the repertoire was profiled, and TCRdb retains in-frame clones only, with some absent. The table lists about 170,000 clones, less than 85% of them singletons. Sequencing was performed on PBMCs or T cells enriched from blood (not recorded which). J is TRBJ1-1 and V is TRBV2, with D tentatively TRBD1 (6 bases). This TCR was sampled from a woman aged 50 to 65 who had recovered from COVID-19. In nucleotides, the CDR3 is TGTGCCAGCCTTGGAGGGGGGGGCAGCGAAGGCACTGAAGCTTTCTTT. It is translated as CASLGGGGSEGTEAFF.